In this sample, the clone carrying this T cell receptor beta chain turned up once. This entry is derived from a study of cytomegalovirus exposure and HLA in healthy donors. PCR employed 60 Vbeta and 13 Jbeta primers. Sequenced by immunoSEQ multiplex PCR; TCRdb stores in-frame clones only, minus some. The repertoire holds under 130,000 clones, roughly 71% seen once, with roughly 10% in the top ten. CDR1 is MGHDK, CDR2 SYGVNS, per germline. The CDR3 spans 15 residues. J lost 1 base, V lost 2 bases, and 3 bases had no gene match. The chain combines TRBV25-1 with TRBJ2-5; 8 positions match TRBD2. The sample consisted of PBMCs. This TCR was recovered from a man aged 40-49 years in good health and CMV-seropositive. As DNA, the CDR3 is TGTGCCAGCAGTGAAGTTAGCGGGACCCAAGAGACCCAGTACTTC. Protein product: CASSEVSGTQETQYF. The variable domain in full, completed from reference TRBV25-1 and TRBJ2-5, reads EADIYQTPRYLVIGTGKKITLECSQTMGHDKMYWYQQDPGMELHLIHYSYGVNSTEKGDLSSESTVSRIRTEHFPLTLESARPSHTSQYLCASSEVSGTQETQYFGPGTRLLVL.